These T cell receptor beta chains were read from a single sample in a study of beta chain features in type 1 diabetes. Profiling relied on immunoSEQ multiplex PCR, and the TCRdb table lists in-frame clones only, not all of them. This sample carries some 900,000 clones, roughly a sixth of them seen once, and the ten largest clones take 0.02% to 0.025%. Sequences were obtained from naive CD4+ T cells from blood. Receptors originate from a woman aged 18-29 years in good health. CDR3s include the opening cysteine and the closing phenylalanine or tryptophan. D genes are given only for firm matches. A clone size is listed for some rows: how often the clone was seen (once, few, many), or a class if it is expanded.

CDR3aa	CDR3nt	d_gene	v_gene	j_gene	len	abundance
CASSQDRQGRSEAFF	TGCGCCAGCAGCCAAGATCGTCAGGGGCGGAGTGAAGCTTTCTTT	-	TRBV4-3	TRBJ1-1	15	few
CASSYSTVGGPYEQYF	TGTGCCAGCAGTTACTCGACTGTGGGAGGGCCCTACGAGCAGTACTTC	TRBD2	TRBV6-5	TRBJ2-7	16	few
CASSLWQADRGVGYTF	TGTGCCAGCAGCTTGTGGCAAGCAGACAGGGGTGTTGGCTACACCTTC	TRBD1	TRBV5-4	TRBJ1-2	16	few
CASSLTGYEQYF	TGTGCCAGCAGCCTGACAGGATACGAGCAGTACTTC	-	TRBV28	TRBJ2-7	12	-
CSVFDGAEAFF	TGCAGCGTTTTCGATGGCGCTGAAGCTTTCTTT	-	TRBV29-1	TRBJ1-1	11	-
CASSFSSGNTGELFF	TGTGCCAGCAGCTTTTCTAGCGGGAACACCGGGGAGCTGTTTTTT	TRBD2	TRBV7-2	TRBJ2-2	15	few
CAIGEETQYF	TGTGCCATCGGAGAAGAGACCCAGTACTTC	-	TRBV10-3	TRBJ2-5	10	many
CASSLVGGRTNEKLFF	TGTGCCAGCAGCTTAGTAGGTGGGAGGACTAATGAAAAACTGTTTTTT	-	TRBV7-8	TRBJ1-4	16	-
CASSVDRGETGELFF	TGTGCCAGTAGTGTCGACAGAGGGGAGACCGGGGAGCTGTTTTTT	-	TRBV19	TRBJ2-2	15	few
CASSHQLQGTQLTEAFF	TGTGCCAGCAGTCACCAATTACAGGGGACCCAACTCACTGAAGCTTTCTTT	TRBD1	TRBV28	TRBJ1-1	17	once
CASSPGEAGEQPQHF	TGTGCCAGCTCACCCGGGGAGGCCGGGGAGCAGCCCCAGCATTTT	-	TRBV18	TRBJ1-5	15	-
CASGLRGPYNEQFF	TGCGCCAGCGGGTTGCGGGGCCCTTACAATGAGCAGTTCTTC	-	TRBV4-1	TRBJ2-1	14	-
CASSGRPGHNQNTEAFF	TGTGCCAGCAGTGGCCGACCGGGACACAATCAGAACACTGAAGCTTTCTTT	-	TRBV2	TRBJ1-1	17	few
CASKTFQETQYF	TGTGCCAGCAAGACTTTCCAAGAGACCCAGTACTTC	-	TRBV25-1	TRBJ2-5	12	few
CASAASSGMVNEQFF	TGTGCCAGCGCGGCTTCTAGCGGGATGGTTAATGAGCAGTTCTTC	TRBD2	TRBV27	TRBJ2-1	15	-
CASSENGGSLNEQFF	TGTGCCAGCAGTGAAAATGGCGGGAGCCTCAATGAGCAGTTCTTC	TRBD2	TRBV2	TRBJ2-1	15	-
CASGLSQGRGEQFF	TGTGCTAGTGGTTTATCCCAGGGGAGGGGTGAGCAGTTCTTC	-	TRBV12-5	TRBJ2-1	14	few
CASLGGAVVTGELFF	TGTGCCAGCTTAGGGGGCGCGGTGGTGACCGGGGAGCTGTTTTTT	TRBD1	TRBV19	TRBJ2-2	15	few
CSAGQGSYEQYF	TGCAGCGCCGGACAGGGTTCCTACGAGCAGTACTTC	TRBD1	TRBV29-1	TRBJ2-7	12	few
CASSLSTRDSERSEQYF	TGCGCCAGCAGCTTATCGACGCGGGACTCTGAACGGTCCGAGCAGTACTTC	-	TRBV5-1	TRBJ2-7	17	-
CASRVPGMNTEAFF	TGCGCCAGCAGGGTACCAGGAATGAACACTGAAGCTTTCTTT	-	TRBV5-1	TRBJ1-1	14	-
CASSFLIASGYNEQFF	TGTGCCAGCAGTTTTTTAATCGCTAGCGGTTACAATGAGCAGTTCTTC	TRBD2	TRBV28	TRBJ2-1	16	-
CASNEDPRGTQYF	TGTGCCAGCAATGAGGACCCGCGGGGGACCCAGTACTTC	-	TRBV2	TRBJ2-5	13	-
CATKAGTLFPYTF	TGTGCCACCAAGGCGGGGACACTTTTCCCCTACACCTTC	-	TRBV28	TRBJ1-2	13	-
CASSLLVNEQFF	TGCGCCAGCAGCTTGTTAGTCAATGAGCAGTTCTTC	-	TRBV5-1	TRBJ2-1	12	few
CASSQTENLGGYEQYF	TGTGCCAGCAGCCAAACCGAAAACCTGGGCGGCTACGAGCAGTACTTC	-	TRBV4-2	TRBJ2-7	16	-
CASSQIHGTGWTEAFF	TGCGCCAGCAGCCAAATCCATGGGACAGGGTGGACTGAAGCTTTCTTT	TRBD1	TRBV4-3	TRBJ1-1	16	-
CASSYSYSGNTIYF	TGTGCCAGCAGCTACAGCTACTCTGGAAACACCATATATTTT	-	TRBV5-6	TRBJ1-3	14	few
CASSDRSTTTIYF	TGTGCCAGCAGTGACAGGTCGACAACCACCATATATTTT	-	TRBV6-6	TRBJ1-3	13	-
CASSPPSFSDTQYF	TGTGCCAGCTCACCACCGAGTTTTTCAGATACGCAGTATTTT	-	TRBV18	TRBJ2-3	14	few
CAIRAGTFNEQFF	TGTGCCATCAGGGCGGGAACCTTCAATGAGCAGTTCTTC	-	TRBV10-3	TRBJ2-1	13	few
CASSKSGTSGRDFLFF	TGTGCCAGCTCCAAAAGCGGGACTAGCGGGCGAGACTTCTTGTTCTTC	TRBD2	TRBV18	TRBJ2-1	16	few
CASSHRNQPQHF	TGTGCCAGTAGTCACCGAAATCAGCCCCAGCATTTT	-	TRBV19	TRBJ1-5	12	few
CASSFRLQGTIDTQYF	TGTGCCAGCAGCTTCCGCCTACAGGGAACCATAGATACGCAGTATTTT	-	TRBV7-2	TRBJ2-3	16	-
CASPGLAGITYEQYF	TGTGCCAGTCCGGGACTAGCGGGGATAACCTACGAGCAGTACTTC	-	TRBV21-1	TRBJ2-7	15	-